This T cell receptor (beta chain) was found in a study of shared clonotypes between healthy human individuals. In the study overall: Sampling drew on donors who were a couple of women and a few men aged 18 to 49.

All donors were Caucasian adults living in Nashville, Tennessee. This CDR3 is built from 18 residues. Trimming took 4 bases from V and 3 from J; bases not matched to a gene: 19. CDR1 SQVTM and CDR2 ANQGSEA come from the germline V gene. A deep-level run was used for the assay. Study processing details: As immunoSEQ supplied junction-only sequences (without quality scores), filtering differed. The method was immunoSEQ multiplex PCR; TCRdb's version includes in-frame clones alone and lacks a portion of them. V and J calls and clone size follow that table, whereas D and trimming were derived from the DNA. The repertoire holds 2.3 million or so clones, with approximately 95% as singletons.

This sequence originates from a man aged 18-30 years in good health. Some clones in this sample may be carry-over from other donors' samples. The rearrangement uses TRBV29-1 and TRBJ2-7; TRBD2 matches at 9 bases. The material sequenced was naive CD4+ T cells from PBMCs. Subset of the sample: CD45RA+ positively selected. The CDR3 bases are TGCAGCGTTGGAGGCCCGTCGGGGAGAAGCGGGAGGTACTACGAGCAGTACTTC. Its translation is CSVGGPSGRSGRYYEQYF.